This TCR beta chain was sequenced during a study of shared T cell receptors in the human thymus. Measured with immunoSEQ multiplex PCR; TCRdb has only the in-frame clones, and not every one. This table holds approximately 760,000 clones, approximately 85% found once. V was clipped by 1 base and J by 8 bases, with 29 bases between them. The CDR3 loop spans 18 amino acids. In germline, CDR1 is SQVTM, CDR2 ANQGSEA. The same sample was also used in a study of human thymus T cells. This second report adds: Thymic samples were excised during corrective heart operations.

The sequence derives from a girl under three years old with a congenital heart defect. The chain has TRBV29-1 and TRBJ1-2; D remains unclear. Sequencing was carried out using thymocytes. The CDR3 DNA reads as TGCAGCGTTGAAGTTGGTCTATTGGGTTGCCGCCCCGGGTGCGGCTACACCTTC. Translating gives CSVEVGLLGCRPGCGYTF.